This T cell receptor beta chain was recorded in a study of beta chain features in type 1 diabetes. Germline V gives CDR1 LNHDA, CDR2 SQIVND (reference sequence). V was cut by 3 bases and J by 10 bases, with 10 bases left in between. The CDR3 is 12 residues long. Study-level results: Fewer junction insertions and more nucleotide deletions appeared in type 1 diabetes patients. Whether TCRB rearrangement is influenced by HLA type went unresolved here. Compared with healthy donors, patients appeared to share more similar naive, central memory and regulatory TCRB repertoires.

A single heparinised draw of about 100 mL on average was taken per donor. The authors reverse transcribed all of the isolated RNA, so sequencing captured expressed TCRB transcripts. Sequenced by immunoSEQ multiplex PCR; TCRdb stores in-frame clones only, minus some. The sample records about 410,000 clones, more than 11% being singletons. In the case of this clone: Its matching antigen is unknown.

The sequenced sample was naive CD4+ T cells from blood. The V call is TRBV19, the J call TRBJ2-1, with D maybe TRBD2 (5 bases). The sequence derives from a man under 40 in good health. CDR3 region: CASSISRGEQFF. The CDR3, as DNA: TGTGCCAGTAGTATCTCGCGAGGGGAGCAGTTCTTC.